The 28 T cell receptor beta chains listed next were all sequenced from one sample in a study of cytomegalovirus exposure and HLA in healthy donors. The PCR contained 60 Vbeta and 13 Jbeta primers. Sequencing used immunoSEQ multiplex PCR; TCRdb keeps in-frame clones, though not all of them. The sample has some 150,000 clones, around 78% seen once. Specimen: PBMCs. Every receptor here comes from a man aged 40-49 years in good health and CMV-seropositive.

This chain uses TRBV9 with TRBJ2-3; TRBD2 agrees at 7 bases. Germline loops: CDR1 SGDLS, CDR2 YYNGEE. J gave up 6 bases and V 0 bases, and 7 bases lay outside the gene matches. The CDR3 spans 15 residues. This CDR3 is CASSVGGGREDTQYF. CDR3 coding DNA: TGTGCCAGCAGCGTAGGGGGCGGGAGAGAGGATACGCAGTATTTT.

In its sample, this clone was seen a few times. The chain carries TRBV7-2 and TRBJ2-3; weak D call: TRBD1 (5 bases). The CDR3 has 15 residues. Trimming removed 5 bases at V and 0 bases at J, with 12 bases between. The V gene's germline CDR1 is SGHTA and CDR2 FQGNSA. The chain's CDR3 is CASSQQVSSTDTQYF. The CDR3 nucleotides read TGTGCCAGCAGCCAACAGGTCTCTAGCACAGATACGCAGTATTTT.

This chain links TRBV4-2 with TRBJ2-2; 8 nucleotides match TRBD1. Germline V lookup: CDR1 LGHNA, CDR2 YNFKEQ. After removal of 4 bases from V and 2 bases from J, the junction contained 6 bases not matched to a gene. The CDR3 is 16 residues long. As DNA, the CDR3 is TGTGCCAGCAGCCTCAGGACAGGGACCAACACCGGGGAGCTGTTTTTT. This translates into CASSLRTGTNTGELFF.

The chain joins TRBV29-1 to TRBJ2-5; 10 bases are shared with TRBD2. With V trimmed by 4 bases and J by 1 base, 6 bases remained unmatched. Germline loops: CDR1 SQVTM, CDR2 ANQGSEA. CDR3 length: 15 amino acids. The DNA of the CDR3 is TGCAGCGTTGGGCTAGCGGGAGATTCCCAAGAGACCCAGTACTTC. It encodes CSVGLAGDSQETQYF.

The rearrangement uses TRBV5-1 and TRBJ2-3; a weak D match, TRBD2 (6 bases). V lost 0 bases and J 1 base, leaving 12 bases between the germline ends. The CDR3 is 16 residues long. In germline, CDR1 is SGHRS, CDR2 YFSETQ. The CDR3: CASSLVASERTDTQYF. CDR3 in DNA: TGCGCCAGCAGCTTGGTGGCTAGCGAACGCACAGATACGCAGTATTTT.

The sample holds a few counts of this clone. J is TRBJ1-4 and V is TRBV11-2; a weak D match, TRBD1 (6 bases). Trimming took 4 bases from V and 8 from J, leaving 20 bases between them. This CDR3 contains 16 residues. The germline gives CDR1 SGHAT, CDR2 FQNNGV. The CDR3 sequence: CASSSGESGWREKLFF. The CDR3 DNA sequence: TGTGCCAGCAGCTCAGGGGAATCAGGGTGGCGCGAAAAACTGTTTTTT. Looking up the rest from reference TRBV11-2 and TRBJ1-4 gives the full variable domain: EAGVAQSPRYKIIEKRQSVAFWCNPISGHATLYWYQQILGQGPKLLIQFQNNGVVDDSQLPKDRFSAERLKGVDSTLKIQPAKLEDSAVYLCASSSGESGWREKLFFGSGTQLSVL.

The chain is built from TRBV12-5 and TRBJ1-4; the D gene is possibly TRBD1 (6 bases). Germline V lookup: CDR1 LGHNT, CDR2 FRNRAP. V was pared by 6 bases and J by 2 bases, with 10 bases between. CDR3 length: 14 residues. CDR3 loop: CASGERGTNEKLFF. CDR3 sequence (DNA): TGTGCTAGTGGGGAGAGGGGGACTAATGAAAAACTGTTTTTT. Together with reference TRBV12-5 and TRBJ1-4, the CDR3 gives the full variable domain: DARVTQTPRHKVTEMGQEVTMRCQPILGHNTVFWYRQTMMQGLELLAYFRNRAPLDDSGMPKDRFSAEMPDATLATLKIQPSEPRDSAVYFCASGERGTNEKLFFGSGTQLSVL.

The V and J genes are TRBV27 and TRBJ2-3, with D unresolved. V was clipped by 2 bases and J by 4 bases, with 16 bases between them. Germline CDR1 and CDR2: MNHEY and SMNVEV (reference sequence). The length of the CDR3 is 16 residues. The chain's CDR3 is CASSLDGAGRADTQYF. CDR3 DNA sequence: TGTGCCAGCAGTTTAGACGGCGCTGGGCGTGCAGATACGCAGTATTTT.

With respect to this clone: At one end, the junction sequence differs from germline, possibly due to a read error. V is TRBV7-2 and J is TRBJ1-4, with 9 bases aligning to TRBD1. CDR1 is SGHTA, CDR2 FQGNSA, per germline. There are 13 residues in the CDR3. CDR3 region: CASSPDRGEELFF. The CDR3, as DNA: TGTGCCAGCAGCCCGGACAGGGGTGAAGAACTGTTTTTT.

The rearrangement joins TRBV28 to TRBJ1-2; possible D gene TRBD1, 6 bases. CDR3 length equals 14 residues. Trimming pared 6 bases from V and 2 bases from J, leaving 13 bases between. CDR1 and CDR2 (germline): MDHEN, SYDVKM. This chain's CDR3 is CASRGAAVNYGYTF. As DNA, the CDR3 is TGTGCCAGCAGGGGGGCGGCCGTGAACTATGGCTACACCTTC.

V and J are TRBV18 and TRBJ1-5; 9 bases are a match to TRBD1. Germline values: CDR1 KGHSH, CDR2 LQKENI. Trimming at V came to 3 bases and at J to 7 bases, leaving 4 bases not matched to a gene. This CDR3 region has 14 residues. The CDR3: CASSPDRGDQPQHF. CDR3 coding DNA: TGTGCCAGCTCACCGGACAGGGGTGACCAGCCCCAGCATTTT.

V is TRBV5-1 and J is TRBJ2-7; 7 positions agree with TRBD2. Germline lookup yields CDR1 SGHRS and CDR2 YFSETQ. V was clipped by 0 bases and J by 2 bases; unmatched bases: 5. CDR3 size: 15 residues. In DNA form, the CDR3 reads TGCGCCAGCAGCTTGGAACAGCGGGGCCCCTACGAGCAGTACTTC. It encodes CASSLEQRGPYEQYF.

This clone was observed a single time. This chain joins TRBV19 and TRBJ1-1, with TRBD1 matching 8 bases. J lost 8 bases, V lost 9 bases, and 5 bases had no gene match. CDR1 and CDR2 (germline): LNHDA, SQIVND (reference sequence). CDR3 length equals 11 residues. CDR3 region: CASNDRGEAFF. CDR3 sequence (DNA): TGTGCCAGCAATGACAGGGGAGAAGCTTTCTTT.

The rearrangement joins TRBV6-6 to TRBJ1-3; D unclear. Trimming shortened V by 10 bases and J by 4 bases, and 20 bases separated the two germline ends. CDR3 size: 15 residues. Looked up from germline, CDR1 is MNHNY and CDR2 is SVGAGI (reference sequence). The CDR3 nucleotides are TGTGCCACCCGACCCCTCCCGACACAAGGAAACACCATATATTTT. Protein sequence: CATRPLPTQGNTIYF.

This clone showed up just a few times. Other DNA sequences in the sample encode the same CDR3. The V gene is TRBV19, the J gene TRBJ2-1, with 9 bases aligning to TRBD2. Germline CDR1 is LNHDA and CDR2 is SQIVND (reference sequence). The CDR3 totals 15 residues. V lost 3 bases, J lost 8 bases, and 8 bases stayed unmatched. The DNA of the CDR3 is TGTGCCAGTAGTATGCAGGCGGGAGGGCGGTATGAGCAGTTCTTC. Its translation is CASSMQAGGRYEQFF.

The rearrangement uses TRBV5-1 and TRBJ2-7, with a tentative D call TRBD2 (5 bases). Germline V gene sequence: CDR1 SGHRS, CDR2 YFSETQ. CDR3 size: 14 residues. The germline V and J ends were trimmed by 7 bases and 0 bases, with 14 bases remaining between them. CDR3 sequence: CASQPGYSSYEQYF. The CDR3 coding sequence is TGCGCCAGCCAACCGGGATACTCCTCCTACGAGCAGTACTTC.

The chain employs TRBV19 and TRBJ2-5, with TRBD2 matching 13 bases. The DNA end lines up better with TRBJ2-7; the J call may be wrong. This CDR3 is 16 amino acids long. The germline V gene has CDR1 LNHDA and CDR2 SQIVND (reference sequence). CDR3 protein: CASSMVGTSGKYEQYF. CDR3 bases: TGTGCCAGTAGTATGGTCGGGACTAGCGGGAAATACGAGCAGTACTTC.

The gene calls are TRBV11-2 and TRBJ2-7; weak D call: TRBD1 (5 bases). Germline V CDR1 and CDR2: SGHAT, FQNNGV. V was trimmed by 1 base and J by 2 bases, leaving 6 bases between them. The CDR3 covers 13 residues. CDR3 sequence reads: CASSLGTTYEQYF. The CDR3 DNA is TGTGCCAGCAGCTTAGGGACAACCTACGAGCAGTACTTC.

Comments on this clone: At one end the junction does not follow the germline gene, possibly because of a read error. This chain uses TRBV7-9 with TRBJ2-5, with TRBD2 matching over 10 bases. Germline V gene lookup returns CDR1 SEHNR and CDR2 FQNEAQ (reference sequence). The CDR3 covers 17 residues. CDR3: CSSSPSLAGGLQETQYF. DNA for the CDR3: TGTTCCAGCAGCCCTTCGTTAGCGGGAGGTCTCCAAGAGACCCAGTACTTC.

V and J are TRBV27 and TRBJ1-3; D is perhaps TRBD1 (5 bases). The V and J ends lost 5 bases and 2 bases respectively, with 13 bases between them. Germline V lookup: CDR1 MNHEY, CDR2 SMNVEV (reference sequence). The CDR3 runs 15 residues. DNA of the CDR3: TGTGCCAGCAGTGCGGGACCTTTCCCTGGAAACACCATATATTTT. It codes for CASSAGPFPGNTIYF.

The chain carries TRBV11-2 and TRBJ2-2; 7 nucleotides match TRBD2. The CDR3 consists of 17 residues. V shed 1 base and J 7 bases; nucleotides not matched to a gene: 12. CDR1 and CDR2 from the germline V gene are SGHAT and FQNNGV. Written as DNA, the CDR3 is TGTGCCAGCAGCTTAGCTCGCGGGAGTGTCGGAGGCGGGGAGCTGTTTTTT. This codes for CASSLARGSVGGGELFF. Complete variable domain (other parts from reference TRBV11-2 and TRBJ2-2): EAGVAQSPRYKIIEKRQSVAFWCNPISGHATLYWYQQILGQGPKLLIQFQNNGVVDDSQLPKDRFSAERLKGVDSTLKIQPAKLEDSAVYLCASSLARGSVGGGELFFGEGSRLTVL.

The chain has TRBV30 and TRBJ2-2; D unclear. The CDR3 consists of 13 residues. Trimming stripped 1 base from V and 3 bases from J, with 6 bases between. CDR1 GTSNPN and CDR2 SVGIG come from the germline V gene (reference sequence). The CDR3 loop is CAWSAQYTGELFF. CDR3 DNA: TGTGCCTGGAGTGCACAGTACACCGGGGAGCTGTTTTTT.

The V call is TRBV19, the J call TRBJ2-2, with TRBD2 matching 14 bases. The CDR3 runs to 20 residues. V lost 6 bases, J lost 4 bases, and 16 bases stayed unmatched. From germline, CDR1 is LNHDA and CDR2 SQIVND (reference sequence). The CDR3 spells CASSESGTSGSGLSTGELFF. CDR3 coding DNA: TGTGCCAGTAGCGAATCCGGGACTAGCGGGAGTGGGTTGAGCACCGGGGAGCTGTTTTTT.

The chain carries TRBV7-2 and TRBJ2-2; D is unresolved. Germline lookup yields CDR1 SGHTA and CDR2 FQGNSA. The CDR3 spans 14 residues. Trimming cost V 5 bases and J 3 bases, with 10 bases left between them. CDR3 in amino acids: CASSPLTHTGELFF. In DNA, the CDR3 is TGTGCCAGCAGCCCTCTGACTCACACCGGGGAGCTGTTTTTT.

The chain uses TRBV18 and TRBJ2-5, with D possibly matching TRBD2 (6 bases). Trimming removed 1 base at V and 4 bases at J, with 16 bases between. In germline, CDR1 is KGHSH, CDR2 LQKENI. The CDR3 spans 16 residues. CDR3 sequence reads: CASSPRAGGRGETQYF. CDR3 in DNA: TGTGCCAGCTCACCACGTGCTGGTGGGCGGGGAGAGACCCAGTACTTC.

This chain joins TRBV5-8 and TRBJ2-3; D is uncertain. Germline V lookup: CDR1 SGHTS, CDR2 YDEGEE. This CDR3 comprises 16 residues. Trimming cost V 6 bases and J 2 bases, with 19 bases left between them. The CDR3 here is CASTLGRLADTDTQYF. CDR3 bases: TGTGCCAGCACCTTAGGCCGTCTGGCGGACACAGATACGCAGTATTTT.

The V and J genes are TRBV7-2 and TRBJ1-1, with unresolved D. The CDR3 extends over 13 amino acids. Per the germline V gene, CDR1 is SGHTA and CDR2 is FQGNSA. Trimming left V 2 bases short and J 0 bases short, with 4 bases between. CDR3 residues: CASSLSVNTEAFF. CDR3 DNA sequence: TGTGCCAGCAGCTTATCAGTGAACACTGAAGCTTTCTTT.

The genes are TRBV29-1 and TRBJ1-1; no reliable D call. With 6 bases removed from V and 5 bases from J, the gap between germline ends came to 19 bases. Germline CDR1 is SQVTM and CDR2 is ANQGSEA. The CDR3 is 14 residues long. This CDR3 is CSVLTPRRRTEAFF. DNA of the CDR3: TGCAGCGTCCTCACCCCGAGGCGGAGAACTGAAGCTTTCTTT.